The clone carrying this TCR beta chain was detected only a few times. Its antigen is not known. These data come from a study of T cell responses to AZD1222 COVID-19 vaccine. Study-wide findings and caveats: Repertoire samples came only from after the peak T cell response. Two AZD1222 doses significantly raised spike-specific TCR breadth and depth over controls. The CD4 TCRs associated with vaccination extended across spike and predominated at 160-218 and 743-854. Just a handful of people given AZD1222 tested seropositive at baseline.

Germline CDR1 is MDHEN and CDR2 is SYDVKM. Trimming cost V 2 bases and J 5 bases, with 9 bases left between them. CDR3 length equals 13 residues. Assay: immunoSEQ multiplex PCR; the TCRdb copy retains only in-frame clones and omits some. The repertoire consists of approximately 91,000 clones, with under 95% occurring once and the leading ten covering around 28%. This chain connects TRBV28 to TRBJ1-1; D not resolved. The receptor's source is an adult who received the AZD1222 COVID-19 vaccine. This specimen consisted of peripheral blood, obtained 28 days after the second AZD1222 dose. The CDR3 here is CASSLGGRTEAFF. The DNA of the CDR3 is TGTGCCAGCAGTTTAGGAGGCAGGACTGAAGCTTTCTTT.